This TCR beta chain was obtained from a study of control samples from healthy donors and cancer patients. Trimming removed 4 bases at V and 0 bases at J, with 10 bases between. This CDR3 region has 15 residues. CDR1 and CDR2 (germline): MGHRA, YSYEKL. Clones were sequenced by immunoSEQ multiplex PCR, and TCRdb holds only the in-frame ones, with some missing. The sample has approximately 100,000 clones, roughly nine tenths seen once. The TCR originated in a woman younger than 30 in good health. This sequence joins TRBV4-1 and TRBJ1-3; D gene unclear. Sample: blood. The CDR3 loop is CASSPGPLSGNTIYF. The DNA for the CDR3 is TGCGCCAGCAGCCCAGGACCGCTCTCTGGAAACACCATATATTTT.